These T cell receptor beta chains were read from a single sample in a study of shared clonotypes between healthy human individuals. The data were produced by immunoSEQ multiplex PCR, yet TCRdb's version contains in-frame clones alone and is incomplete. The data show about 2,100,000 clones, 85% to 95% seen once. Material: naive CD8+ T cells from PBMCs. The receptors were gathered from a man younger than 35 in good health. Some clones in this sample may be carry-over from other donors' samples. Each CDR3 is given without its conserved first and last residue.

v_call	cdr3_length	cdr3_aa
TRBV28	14	ASSFRTGGLGYGYT
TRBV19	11	ASTGWENTEAF
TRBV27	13	ASSLSGGTNTEAF
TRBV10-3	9	AAGSNQPQH
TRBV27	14	ASSLGLAGSTDTQY
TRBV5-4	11	ASSWKTGREQY
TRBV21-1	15	ASSAPRHSELSYEQY
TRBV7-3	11	ASSLVVSDTQY
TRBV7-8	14	ASSFGATGGNTEAF
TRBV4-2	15	ASNGGGPGEFYNEQF
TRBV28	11	ASSYPGTGTQY
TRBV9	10	ASSAQYNEQF
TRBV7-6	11	ASSPGQNQPQH
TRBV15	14	ATSNALAGERDIQY
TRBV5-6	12	ASSPRQYKNEQF
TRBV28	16	ASSSPWAEGVSNQPQH
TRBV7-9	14	ASSLATGVLPDTQY
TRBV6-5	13	ASSYSSGVGTEAF
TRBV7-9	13	ASSFGSSPYNEQF
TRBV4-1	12	ASSQTSASYEQY
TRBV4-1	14	ASSPGGGGVNTEAF
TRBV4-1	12	ASSQRVGLYEQY
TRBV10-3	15	AISAPGQGAANYGYT
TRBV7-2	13	ASSQSRDYSHEQY
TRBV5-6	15	ASTVGWASGSWDEQF